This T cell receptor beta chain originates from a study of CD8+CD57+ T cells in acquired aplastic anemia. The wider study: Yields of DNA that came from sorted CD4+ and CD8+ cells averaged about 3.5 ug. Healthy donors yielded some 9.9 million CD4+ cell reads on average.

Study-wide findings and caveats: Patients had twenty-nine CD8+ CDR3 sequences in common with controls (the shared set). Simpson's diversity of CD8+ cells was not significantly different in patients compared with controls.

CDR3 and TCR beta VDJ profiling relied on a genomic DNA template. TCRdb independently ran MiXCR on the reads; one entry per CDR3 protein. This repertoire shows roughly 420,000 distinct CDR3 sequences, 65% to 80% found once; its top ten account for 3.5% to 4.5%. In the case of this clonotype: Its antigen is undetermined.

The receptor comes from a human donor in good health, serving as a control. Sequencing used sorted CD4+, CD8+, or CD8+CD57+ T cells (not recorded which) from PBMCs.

The CDR3 protein is CASSLGQAMNTEAGYTF. CDR3 nucleotides: TGTGCCAGCAGCTTAGGACAGGCGATGAACACTGAAGCTGGCTACACCTTC. V is TRBV7-9 and J is TRBJ1-2; possible D gene TRBD1, 6 bases. V was trimmed by 1 base and J by 7 bases, leaving 22 bases between them. Germline V lookup: CDR1 SEHNR, CDR2 FQNEAQ (reference sequence). This CDR3 has 17 residues. The entire variable domain, with the rest obtained from reference TRBV7-9 and TRBJ1-2, is as follows: DTGVSQNPRHKITKRGQNVTFRCDPISEHNRLYWYRQTLGQGPEFLTYFQNEAQLEKSRLLSDRFSAERPKGSFSTLEIQRTEQGDSAMYLCASSLGQAMNTEAGYTFGSGTRLTVV.